These 21 T cell receptor beta chains originate from one sample sequenced in a study of T cells in Graves' hyperthyroidism and ophthalmopathy. There were TCR beta CDR3 regions amplified from RNA transcripts. TCR CDR3 regions were first amplified by RT-PCR with HTBI primers. Via MiXCR, TCRdb re-called the multiplex PCR reads, giving one row per CDR3 protein. This table holds around 690,000 distinct CDR3 sequences, roughly a sixth found once. Material: blood. All receptors derive from a man aged 45 to 65 with Graves' hyperthyroidism.

V and J are TRBV27 and TRBJ2-3; the match to TRBD2 covers 13 bases. V shed 5 bases and J 4 bases; nucleotides not matched to a gene: 6. The CDR3 is made up of 16 amino acids. CDR1 is MNHEY, CDR2 SMNVEV, per germline (reference sequence). This CDR3 is CASSGLAGVFSDTQYF. In DNA form, the CDR3 reads TGTGCCAGCAGTGGACTAGCGGGAGTATTTTCAGATACGCAGTATTTT.

This clonotype was counted many times. The chain is built from TRBV18 and TRBJ1-1; 7 bases match TRBD1. In germline, CDR1 is KGHSH, CDR2 LQKENI. This CDR3 has 14 residues. The ends lost 3 bases at V and 8 bases at J; junction bases unmatched: 9. The DNA for the CDR3 is TGTGCCAGCTCACCGATGGACAGGATGCCAGAAGCTTTCTTT. Its protein product is CASSPMDRMPEAFF.

Ten or more counts support this clonotype. This chain links TRBV6-1 with TRBJ2-7; 9 nucleotides agree with TRBD1. CDR1 is MNHNS and CDR2 is SASEGT in the germline V gene. This CDR3 has 14 amino acids. Trimming at V came to 6 bases and at J to 6 bases, leaving 9 bases not matched to a gene. The CDR3 loop is CASSEQGAHTEQYF. The CDR3 bases are TGTGCCAGCAGCGAACAGGGGGCCCACACCGAGCAGTACTTC.

A few counts support this clonotype. For the CDR3, the DNA is TGTGCCAGTAGTCCGTCGGGTAGCGGGAGATGGGAGACCCAGTACTTC. This translates into CASSPSGSGRWETQYF. The chain couples TRBV19 to TRBJ2-5, with 9 bases lining up with TRBD2. V gave up 5 bases and J gave up 5 bases; unmatched junction bases: 12. The V gene's germline CDR1 is LNHDA and CDR2 SQIVND (reference sequence). The CDR3 is 16 residues long.

This chain connects TRBV24-1 to TRBJ2-1; tentatively, D is TRBD1 or TRBD2 (5 bases each). This CDR3 is built from 13 residues. The germline V and J ends were trimmed by 4 bases and 15 bases, with 18 bases remaining between them. In germline, CDR1 is KGHDR, CDR2 SFDVKD. The CDR3 protein is CATSDTGTPLWFF. The DNA of the CDR3 is TGTGCCACCAGTGACACCGGGACCCCATTGTGGTTCTTC.

Here the CDR3 reads CASTLPDRHYGYTF. The CDR3 DNA sequence: TGTGCCAGTACTCTTCCGGACAGGCACTATGGCTACACCTTC. The rearrangement joins TRBV19 to TRBJ1-2, with TRBD1 matching 7 bases. Trimming removed 7 bases from V and 3 bases from J; junction bases left unmatched: 8. The CDR3 extends over 14 amino acids. CDR1 is LNHDA and CDR2 is SQIVND in the germline V gene (reference sequence).

This clonotype was seen at least ten times. The J gene is TRBJ1-1, the V gene TRBV12-3 or TRBV12-4; possibly TRBD1 for D (6 bases). V lost 3 bases, J lost 4 bases, and 9 bases lay in between. CDR3 length: 13 amino acids. The CDR3, as DNA: TGTGCCAGCAGTTTCGGGGGCTTCACTGAAGCTTTCTTT. Its translation is CASSFGGFTEAFF.

The chain employs TRBV7-8 and TRBJ2-1; 7 bases agree with TRBD2. This CDR3 is 15 amino acids long. The V segment lost 2 bases and the J segment 3 bases; nucleotides outside the gene matches: 4. Germline V gene data show CDR1 as SGHVS and CDR2 as FQNEAQ. The CDR3 DNA sequence: TGTGCCAGCAGCTTAACAGCGGGATACTACAATGAGCAGTTCTTC. Its protein is CASSLTAGYYNEQFF.

The chain is built from TRBV19 and TRBJ2-2; tentatively, D is TRBD1 or TRBD2 (6 bases each). Germline CDR1 reads LNHDA; CDR2 reads SQIVND (reference sequence). V shed 10 bases and J shed 0 bases, with 15 bases lying between them. The CDR3 is 15 residues long. Here the CDR3 reads CATSRGDANTGELFF. CDR3 nucleotide sequence: TGTGCCACCTCGAGGGGGGATGCGAACACCGGGGAGCTGTTTTTT.

This clonotype was detected a few times. This sequence joins TRBV7-3 and TRBJ2-3, with a possible D match to TRBD2 (7 bases). The CDR3 consists of 15 residues. V was shortened by 2 bases and J by 2 bases, with 11 bases between the two germline ends. Germline assignment: CDR1 SGHTA and CDR2 FQGTGA. The CDR3 sequence: CASSLARGATDTQYF. For the CDR3, the DNA is TGTGCCAGCAGCTTAGCCCGGGGGGCCACAGATACGCAGTATTTT.

This clonotype has a count of ten or more. This chain joins TRBV28 and TRBJ1-5, with TRBD1 identical over 7 bases. Trimming took 1 base from V and 0 from J; bases not matched to a gene: 6. CDR3 size: 17 residues. Germline V gene lookup returns CDR1 MDHEN and CDR2 SYDVKM. CDR3 region: CASSLLGQSYSNQPQHF. In nucleotides, the CDR3 is TGTGCCAGCAGTTTATTGGGACAGTCTTATAGCAATCAGCCCCAGCATTTT.

The chain is built from TRBV20-1 and TRBJ2-2, with TRBD2 identical over 10 bases. CDR3 length: 14 residues. In germline, CDR1 is DFQATT, CDR2 SNEGSKA (reference sequence). After removal of 6 bases from V and 5 bases from J, the junction contained 6 bases not matched to a gene. DNA for the CDR3: TGCAGTGCATCTAGCGGGAGTAGGACCGGGGAGCTGTTTTTT. Translation: CSASSGSRTGELFF.

This chain connects TRBV7-9 to TRBJ2-7; 8 nucleotides match TRBD2. The germline V gene has CDR1 SEHNR and CDR2 FQNEAQ (reference sequence). Trimming took 3 bases from V and 6 from J; bases not matched to a gene: 13. The CDR3 spans 16 residues. CDR3 residues: CASSLGLGTRDGEQYF. The CDR3 DNA follows: TGTGCCAGCAGCTTGGGACTCGGGACTAGGGATGGCGAGCAGTACTTC.

The rearrangement uses TRBV20-1 and TRBJ1-4, with D uncertain. The V end was cut by 6 bases, the J end by 8 bases, with 22 bases between. The CDR3 is 15 residues long. CDR1 and CDR2 (germline): DFQATT, SNEGSKA (reference sequence). In DNA form, the CDR3 reads TGCAGTGCCCCTGATCGACGGGTCGCTGTGGAAAAACTGTTTTTT. This gives the protein CSAPDRRVAVEKLFF.

This clonotype was counted many times. This sequence joins TRBV12-3 or TRBV12-4 and TRBJ1-1; TRBD1 agrees at 9 bases. J gave up 1 base and V 4 bases, and 4 bases lay outside the gene matches. The CDR3 consists of 15 residues. In DNA form, the CDR3 reads TGTGCCAGCAGTTGGGGACAGGGTTGGAACACTGAAGCTTTCTTT. It specifies CASSWGQGWNTEAFF.

This clonotype was counted many times. V is TRBV6-2 or TRBV6-3 and J is TRBJ2-7; 9 positions match TRBD2. Germline CDR1 is MNHEY and CDR2 is SVGEGT. The CDR3 extends over 12 amino acids. V was pared by 9 bases and J by 2 bases, with 2 bases of the junction left unmatched. Here the CDR3 DNA reads TGTGCCAGTTTAGCGGGAGCCTACGAGCAGTACTTC. Protein sequence: CASLAGAYEQYF.

This clonotype was counted only a few times. The chain couples TRBV29-1 to TRBJ2-3, with D unclear. This CDR3 region has 12 residues. Germline loops: CDR1 SQVTM, CDR2 ANQGSEA. Trimming left V 1 base short and J 3 bases short, with 5 bases between. CDR3 sequence (DNA): TGCAGCGTTGAAGGGCAGACAGATACGCAGTATTTT. Translating it yields CSVEGQTDTQYF.

The genes are TRBV13 and TRBJ2-1, with 7 bases matching TRBD2. The CDR3 runs 14 residues. Trimming took 3 bases from V and 6 from J; bases not matched to a gene: 5. Germline assignment: CDR1 PRHDT and CDR2 FYEKMQ (reference sequence). In DNA, the CDR3 is TGTGCCAGCAGCTTGACGGGAGGACCCAATGAGCAGTTCTTC. Its protein is CASSLTGGPNEQFF.

There are many counts of this clonotype. The rearrangement joins TRBV2 to TRBJ2-1, with 8 bases fitting TRBD1. The trim removed 6 bases at V and 6 bases at J, leaving 16 bases unmatched. Germline V CDR1 and CDR2: SNHLY, FYNNEI. CDR3 length equals 17 residues. The CDR3 bases are TGTGCCAGCAGCGAAAGACAGGGGCCCTTACTGGGCAATGAGCAGTTCTTC. It is translated as CASSERQGPLLGNEQFF.

The chain employs TRBV7-9 and TRBJ1-1; no definite D call. CDR1 and CDR2 (germline): SEHNR, FQNEAQ (reference sequence). V was cut by 0 bases and J by 10 bases, with 15 bases left in between. The CDR3 extends over 14 amino acids. Written as DNA, the CDR3 is TGTGCCAGCAGCTTAGCGGGCGGGGTTTCGAGAGCTTTCTTT. It specifies CASSLAGGVSRAFF.

This clonotype occurred many times. The V and J genes are TRBV19 and TRBJ1-1; 12 positions match TRBD1. The CDR3 is 16 amino acids. The V and J ends lost 5 bases and 0 bases, in that order; junction bases with no gene match: 4. Germline CDR1 and CDR2: LNHDA and SQIVND (reference sequence). The CDR3 DNA reads TGTGCCAGTAGTGGGACAGGGGGCGCGGTGAACACTGAAGCTTTCTTT. It codes for CASSGTGGAVNTEAFF.